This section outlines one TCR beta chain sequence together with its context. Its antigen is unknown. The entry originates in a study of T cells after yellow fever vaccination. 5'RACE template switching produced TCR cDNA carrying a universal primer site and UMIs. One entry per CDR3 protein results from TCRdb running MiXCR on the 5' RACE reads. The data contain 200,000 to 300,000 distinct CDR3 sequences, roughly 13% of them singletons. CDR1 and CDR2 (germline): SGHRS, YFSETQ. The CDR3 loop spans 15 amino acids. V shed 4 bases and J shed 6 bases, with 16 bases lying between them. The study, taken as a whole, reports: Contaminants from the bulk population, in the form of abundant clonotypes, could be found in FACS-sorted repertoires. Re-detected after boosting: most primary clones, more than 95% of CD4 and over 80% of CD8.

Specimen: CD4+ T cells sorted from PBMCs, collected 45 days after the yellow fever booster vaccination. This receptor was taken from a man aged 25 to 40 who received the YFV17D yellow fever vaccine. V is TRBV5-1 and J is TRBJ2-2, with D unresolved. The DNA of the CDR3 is TGCGCCAGCAGCATCGTAGTCTCCGGACCCGGGGAGCTGTTTTTT. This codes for CASSIVVSGPGELFF.